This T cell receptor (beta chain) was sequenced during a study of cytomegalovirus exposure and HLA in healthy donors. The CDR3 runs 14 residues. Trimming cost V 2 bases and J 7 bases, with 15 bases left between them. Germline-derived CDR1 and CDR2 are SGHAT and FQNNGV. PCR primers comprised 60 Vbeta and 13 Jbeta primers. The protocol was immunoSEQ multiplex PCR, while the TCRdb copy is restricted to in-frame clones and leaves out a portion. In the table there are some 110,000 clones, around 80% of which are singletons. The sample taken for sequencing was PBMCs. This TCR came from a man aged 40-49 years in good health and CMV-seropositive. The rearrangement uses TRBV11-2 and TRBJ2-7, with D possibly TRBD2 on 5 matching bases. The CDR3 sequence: CASSLNAPREEQYF. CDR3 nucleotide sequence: TGTGCCAGCAGCTTAAATGCACCGAGGGAAGAGCAGTACTTC.